The 19 T cell receptor beta chains below were found in one sample sequenced in a study of blood T cell repertoires in COVID-19. Method: immunoSEQ multiplex PCR; TCRdb's copy keeps in-frame clones and lacks some. The sample has around 400,000 clones; roughly 90% are singletons. Material: peripheral blood. These receptors were obtained from a man aged 40-55 years with acute or convalescent COVID-19.

V usage is TRBV4-2 and J usage is TRBJ2-3; 10 bases are a match to TRBD2. The CDR3 spans 17 residues. J lost 10 bases, V lost 0 bases, and 13 bases had no gene match. Germline CDR1 reads LGHNA; CDR2 reads YNFKEQ. The CDR3 sequence: CASSQDPRTSGLWAQYF. The CDR3 DNA sequence: TGTGCCAGCAGCCAAGATCCCCGGACTAGCGGCCTCTGGGCGCAGTATTTT.

This clone was observed once. The chain employs TRBV5-5 and TRBJ2-5; weak D call: TRBD2 (6 bases). CDR1 and CDR2 (germline): SGHKS, YYEKEE (reference sequence). The CDR3 sequence is 14 residues long. V dropped 2 bases and J dropped 2 bases, with 10 bases sitting between them. CDR3 loop: CASSLVSGQETQYF. The CDR3 DNA reads as TGTGCCAGCAGCTTAGTTAGCGGACAAGAGACCCAGTACTTC.

The rearrangement links TRBV6-5 to TRBJ1-6; 7 bases line up with TRBD1. The CDR3 runs 14 residues. V dropped 6 bases and J dropped 7; count of bases not matched to a gene: 6. CDR1 and CDR2 from the germline V gene are MNHEY and SVGAGI. Here the CDR3 reads CASSLDRVNSPLHF. The DNA of the CDR3 is TGTGCCAGCAGCCTTGACAGGGTGAATTCACCCCTCCACTTT.

The V gene is TRBV29-1, the J gene TRBJ2-1, with TRBD1 matching 7 bases. CDR1 SQVTM and CDR2 ANQGSEA come from the germline V gene. The CDR3 spans 13 residues. The J segment lost 4 bases and the V segment lost 3 bases, leaving 3 bases of the junction unmatched. The CDR3 loop reads CSVETGLYNEQFF. As DNA, the CDR3 is TGCAGCGTTGAGACAGGGCTATACAATGAGCAGTTCTTC.

The chain is built from TRBV12-3 or TRBV12-4 and TRBJ2-7; maybe TRBD1 (5 bases). This CDR3 comprises 13 residues. Trimming took 5 bases from V and 1 from J, leaving 9 bases between them. This CDR3 is CASSDDSSYEQYF. The DNA of the CDR3 is TGTGCCAGCAGTGACGACAGTTCCTACGAGCAGTACTTC.

Points on this clone: Within the sample, other DNA sequences also encode this same CDR3. The V gene is TRBV27, the J gene TRBJ1-1, with D possibly matching TRBD1 (6 bases). Trimming pared 2 bases from V and 5 bases from J, leaving 12 bases between. Looked up from germline, CDR1 is MNHEY and CDR2 is SMNVEV (reference sequence). This CDR3 comprises 14 residues. This chain's CDR3 is CASSLQGRGTEAFF. DNA of the CDR3: TGTGCCAGCAGTTTACAAGGGAGGGGGACTGAAGCTTTCTTT.

This chain connects TRBV14 to TRBJ2-1; TRBD2 matches at 15 bases. Germline V gives CDR1 SGHDN, CDR2 FVKESK. The V gene end was trimmed by 4 bases and the J gene end by 2 bases; junction bases not matched to a gene: 3. CDR3 length: 17 amino acids. The CDR3 is CASSLGLAGGPYNEQFF. CDR3 coding DNA: TGTGCCAGCAGCCTGGGACTAGCGGGAGGACCCTACAATGAGCAGTTCTTC.

This clone was seen a handful of times. The gene calls are TRBV5-4 and TRBJ2-5; D might be TRBD2 (5 bases). This CDR3 spans 14 amino acids. V shed 1 base and J shed 2 bases, with 9 bases lying between them. CDR1 SGHNT and CDR2 YYREEE come from the germline V gene (reference sequence). The chain's CDR3 is CASSLIGVQETQYF. The CDR3 region has the DNA TGTGCCAGCAGCTTGATCGGGGTACAAGAGACCCAGTACTTC.

This chain links TRBV9 with TRBJ2-2; D not resolved. Trimming took off 1 base at V and 0 bases at J, with 4 bases between the two ends. CDR1 and CDR2 from the germline V gene are SGDLS and YYNGEE. This CDR3 has 14 amino acids. CDR3 bases: TGTGCCAGCAGCGTAATAGCGAACACCGGGGAGCTGTTTTTT. Translation gives CASSVIANTGELFF.

This sequence joins TRBV5-1 and TRBJ1-6; TRBD1 is a possible D gene (6 bases). The CDR3 is 13 residues long. Trimming removed 2 bases from V and 10 bases from J, with 10 bases in between. The V gene's germline CDR1 is SGHRS and CDR2 YFSETQ. CDR3: CASSFGQRSPLHF. The CDR3 nucleotides are TGCGCCAGCAGCTTTGGACAGAGATCACCCCTCCACTTT.

The chain links TRBV12-3 or TRBV12-4 to TRBJ1-1; unclear D gene. The V gene lost 1 base and the J gene lost 6 bases, with 9 bases spanning the gap. The CDR3 consists of 13 residues. The CDR3 DNA reads as TGTGCCAGCAGTTTAGTCGCGGGCGCTGAAGCTTTCTTT. It codes for CASSLVAGAEAFF.

This chain connects TRBV6-5 to TRBJ1-2, with D maybe TRBD1 (5 bases). V lost 6 bases to trimming and J lost 5 bases, with 13 bases between them. The germline V gene has CDR1 MNHEY and CDR2 SVGAGI. CDR3 length: 13 amino acids. The CDR3 spells CASSERGLYGYTF. The CDR3 DNA sequence: TGTGCCAGCAGCGAGCGGGGCCTATATGGCTACACCTTC.

This rearrangement joins TRBV6-2 or TRBV6-3 to TRBJ1-3; D gene uncertain. From germline, CDR1 is MNHEY and CDR2 SVGEGT. This CDR3 comprises 13 residues. The V and J ends lost 6 bases and 7 bases respectively, with 13 bases between them. CDR3 in amino acids: CASSPSEVNTIYF. DNA for the CDR3: TGTGCCAGCAGCCCGTCGGAGGTGAACACCATATATTTT.

The V gene is TRBV15, the J gene TRBJ1-1, with TRBD1 as a possible D gene (5 bases). This CDR3 has 15 amino acids. Germline V gives CDR1 LNHNV, CDR2 YYDKDF (reference sequence). V gave up 3 bases and J gave up 2 bases, with 13 bases separating them. In DNA, the CDR3 is TGTGCCACCAGCAGCTTTCTCCAGGGAAACACTGAAGCTTTCTTT. This encodes CATSSFLQGNTEAFF.

The rearrangement links TRBV4-1 to TRBJ2-7; TRBD1 agrees at 9 bases. The CDR3 loop spans 14 amino acids. CDR1 is MGHRA and CDR2 is YSYEKL in the germline V gene. With 2 bases clipped from V and 3 bases from J, the junction kept 2 bases outside the gene matches. CDR3 DNA sequence: TGCGCCAGCAGCCAACCGGGACAGGGCTACGAGCAGTACTTC. Its translation is CASSQPGQGYEQYF.

V and J are TRBV7-9 and TRBJ2-7; D possibly corresponds to TRBD2 (6 bases). CDR3 size: 15 residues. The ends were cut back, 3 bases at V and 6 bases at J, with 18 bases in the middle. Germline V CDR1 and CDR2: SEHNR, FQNEAQ (reference sequence). The CDR3 loop reads CASSFRGGGLIEQYF. CDR3 DNA sequence: TGTGCCAGCAGCTTTAGGGGAGGAGGTCTCATCGAGCAGTACTTC.

The table lists this clone with a count of one. The chain carries TRBV2 and TRBJ1-2; TRBD1 matches 7 bases. Germline assignment: CDR1 SNHLY and CDR2 FYNNEI. The CDR3 has 15 residues. Unmatched junction bases numbered 11, after V lost 6 bases and J lost 4 bases. The CDR3 here is CASRDWGDSFYGYTF. The CDR3, as DNA: TGTGCCAGCAGGGATTGGGGGGACAGCTTCTATGGCTACACCTTC.

In this sample, this clone turned up a few times. This rearrangement joins TRBV4-1 to TRBJ2-1; TRBD2 is a possible D gene (6 bases). Germline V gene data show CDR1 as MGHRA and CDR2 as YSYEKL. The CDR3 spans 14 residues. V lost 7 bases and J lost 6, with 16 bases in between. The DNA of the CDR3 is TGCGCCAGCAAGCGAGGCCCAGCGGGCAATGAGCAGTTCTTC. Its translation: CASKRGPAGNEQFF.

The chain uses TRBV6-6 and TRBJ2-2; D gene unclear. The CDR3 contains 16 residues. V was cut by 8 bases and J by 4 bases, with 20 bases left in between. Germline V gene data show CDR1 as MNHNY and CDR2 as SVGAGI (reference sequence). CDR3 DNA sequence: TGTGCCAGCTCCAAATCCCGGCCAGCTAGCACCGGGGAGCTGTTTTTT. It encodes CASSKSRPASTGELFF.